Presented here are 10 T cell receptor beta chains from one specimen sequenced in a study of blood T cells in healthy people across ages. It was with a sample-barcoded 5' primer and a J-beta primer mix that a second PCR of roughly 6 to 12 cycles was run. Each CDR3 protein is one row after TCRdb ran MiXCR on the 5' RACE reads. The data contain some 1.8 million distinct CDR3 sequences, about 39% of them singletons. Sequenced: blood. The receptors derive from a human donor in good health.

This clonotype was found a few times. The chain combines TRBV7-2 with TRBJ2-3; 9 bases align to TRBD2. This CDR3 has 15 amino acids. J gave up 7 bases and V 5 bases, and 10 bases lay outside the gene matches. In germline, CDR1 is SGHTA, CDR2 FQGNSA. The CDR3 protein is CASSQARGGGNTQYF. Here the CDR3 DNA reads TGTGCCAGCAGCCAAGCGCGGGGGGGAGGTAATACGCAGTATTTT.

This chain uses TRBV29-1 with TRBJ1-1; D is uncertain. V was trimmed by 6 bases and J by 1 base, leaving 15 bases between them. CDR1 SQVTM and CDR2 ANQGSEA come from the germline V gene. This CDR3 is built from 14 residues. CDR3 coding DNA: TGCAGCGTGAGGACCGGGAGCCCGAACACTGAAGCTTTCTTT. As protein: CSVRTGSPNTEAFF.

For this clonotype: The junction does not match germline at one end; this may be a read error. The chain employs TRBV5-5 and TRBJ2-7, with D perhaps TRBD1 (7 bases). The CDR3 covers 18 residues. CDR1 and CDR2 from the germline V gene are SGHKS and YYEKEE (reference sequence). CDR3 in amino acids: CACSLGGQPYSWSYEQYF. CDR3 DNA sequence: TGTGCCTGCAGCTTGGGGGGACAGCCCTACTCATGGTCCTACGAGCAGTACTTC.

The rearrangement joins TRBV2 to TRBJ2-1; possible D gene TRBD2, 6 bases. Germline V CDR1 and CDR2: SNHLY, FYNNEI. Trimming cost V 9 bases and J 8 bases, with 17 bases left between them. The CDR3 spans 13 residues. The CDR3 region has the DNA TGTGCCAGGTCGGGGGTCAATTTCGATGAGCAGTTCTTC. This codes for CARSGVNFDEQFF.

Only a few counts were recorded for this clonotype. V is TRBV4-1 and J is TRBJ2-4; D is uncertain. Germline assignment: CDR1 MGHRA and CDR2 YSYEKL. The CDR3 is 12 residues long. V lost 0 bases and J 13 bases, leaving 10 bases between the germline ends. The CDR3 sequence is CASSQDGRAQYF. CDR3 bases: TGCGCCAGCAGCCAAGATGGTAGGGCGCAGTACTTC.

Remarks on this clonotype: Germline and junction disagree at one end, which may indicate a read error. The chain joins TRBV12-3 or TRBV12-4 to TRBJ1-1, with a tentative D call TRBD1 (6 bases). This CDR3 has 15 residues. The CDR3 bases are TGTGCCAGCAGTTGGACAGTCGGGGTGGACACTGAAACTTTCTTT. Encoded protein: CASSWTVGVDTETFF.

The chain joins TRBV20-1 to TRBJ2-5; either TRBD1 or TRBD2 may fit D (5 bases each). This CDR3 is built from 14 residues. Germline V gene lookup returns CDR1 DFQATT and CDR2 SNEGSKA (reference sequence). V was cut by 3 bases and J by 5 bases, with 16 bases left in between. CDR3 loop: CSARGVAAEETQYF. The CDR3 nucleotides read TGCAGTGCTAGGGGGGTAGCCGCCGAGGAGACCCAGTACTTC.

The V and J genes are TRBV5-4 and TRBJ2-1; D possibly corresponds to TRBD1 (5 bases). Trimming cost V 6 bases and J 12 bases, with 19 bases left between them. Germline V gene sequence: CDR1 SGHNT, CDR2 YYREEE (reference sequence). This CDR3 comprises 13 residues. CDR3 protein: CASTTESSSRQFF. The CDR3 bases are TGTGCCAGCACGACAGAAAGTTCGTCGCGGCAGTTCTTC.

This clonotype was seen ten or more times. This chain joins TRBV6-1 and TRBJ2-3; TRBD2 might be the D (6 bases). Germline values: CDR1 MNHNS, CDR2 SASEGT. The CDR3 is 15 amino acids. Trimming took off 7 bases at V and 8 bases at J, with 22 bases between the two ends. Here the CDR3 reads CASTYRDSSGATQYF. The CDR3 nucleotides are TGTGCCAGCACTTACCGGGACTCATCCGGCGCTACGCAGTATTTT.

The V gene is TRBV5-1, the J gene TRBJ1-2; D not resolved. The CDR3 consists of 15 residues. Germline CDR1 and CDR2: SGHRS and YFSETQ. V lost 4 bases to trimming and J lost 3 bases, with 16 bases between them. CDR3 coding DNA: TGCGCCAGCAGCGATCTGGCTTTACGGGACTATGGCTACACCTTC. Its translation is CASSDLALRDYGYTF.